This TCR beta chain was retrieved from a study of post-analysis software for immune sequencing data (dated by TCRdb to about 2015). Notes on the research overall: Disease courses on record covered relapsing-remitting, secondary progressive and progressive-relapsing multiple sclerosis, though some patients had no subtype annotation. Patient repertoires were compared against ten to twelve previously published healthy control repertoires from donors aged about 6 to 27 years. A subset of samples was prepared in parallel using single-end sample barcoding, then pooled and co-amplified after Illumina adapter ligation.

As concerns this clonotype: Its antigen is currently not known. No quality values exist for individual bases; no much larger clone is one base distant.

The CDR3 measures 15 amino acids from cysteine to phenylalanine. Of the read, only the CDR3 DNA is kept; its 45 bases are in frame from base 1. CDR1 MNHEY and CDR2 SMNVEV were looked up in the germline V gene (reference sequence). Between the V and J ends, shortened by 3 bases and 4 bases respectively, the junction contains 10 bases. Library method: PCR. TCRdb records Illumina HiSeq 2500 as the sequencer. To reduce PCR and sequencing biases, unique molecular identifiers were built into the TCR beta cDNA libraries. About 500,000 cDNA molecules were obtained for every 1 to 10 million input T cells, so each molecule roughly corresponded to one T cell. Patient libraries were prepared and sequenced with the same protocol used for the earlier healthy control dataset. Samples belonging to the same batch were prepared together, multiplexed and sequenced on a shared HiSeq lane. The paper's data handling went like this. MIGEC was used to process the raw barcoded reads, and molecular identifier groups with only a single read were discarded before consensus assembly and CDR3 extraction. Clonotype tables were post-analysed with VDJtools, normalizing diversity by down-sampling all datasets to the smallest sample size. In repertoire overlap clustering, CDR3 amino acid sequences, but not nucleotide sequences, were matched to correct batch-related cross-sample contamination. The raw public reads went through TCRdb reprocessing: fastp at Q25, MiXCR clone calling, in-frame beta chains kept. Rows are combined by CDR3 protein, so each entry shows the most common genes and DNA. The V and J calls were determined by TCRdb, not by the authors. The sample table lists about 540,000 distinct CDR3 sequences, 30% to 40% of them with a count of one. 4.5% to 7.5% of the sample goes to the ten largest clones.

What the research found in general, with its limitations: The control group was slightly older than the multiple sclerosis patient group. Strong co-clustering of samples prepared in the same batch was shown by direct clustering with F measure, prompting a batch-effect correction. Normalized Chao1 diversity was significantly lower in multiple sclerosis patients than controls, suggesting substantial peripheral T-cell clonal expansion. Significantly higher frequencies in patients than in controls were found for roughly 5 TRBV segments, including TRBV5-6, TRBV5-1 and TRBV20-1.

To demonstrate the VDJtools post-analysis software, the study profiled TCR beta repertoires from the peripheral blood of some 13 young patients with multiple sclerosis. The multiple sclerosis patients were children and adolescents between about 6 and 16 years of age. This sequence uses TRBV27 and TRBJ2-6, with a tentative D gene TRBD1 over 6 matching bases. Sequenced sample: blood. The source is a girl younger than 18 with multiple sclerosis. CDR3 protein: CASSFTGPGANVLTF. The base sequence is TGTGCCAGCAGTTTTACAGGGCCCGGGGCCAACGTCCTGACTTTC. The full variable domain, with segments outside the CDR3 supplied by the reference TRBV27 and TRBJ2-6 proteins, appears as EAQVTQNPRYLITVTGKKLTVTCSQNMNHEYMSWYRQDPGLGLRQIYYSMNVEVTDKGDVPEGYKVSRKEKRNFPLILESPSPNQTSLYFCASSFTGPGANVLTFGAGSRLTVL.